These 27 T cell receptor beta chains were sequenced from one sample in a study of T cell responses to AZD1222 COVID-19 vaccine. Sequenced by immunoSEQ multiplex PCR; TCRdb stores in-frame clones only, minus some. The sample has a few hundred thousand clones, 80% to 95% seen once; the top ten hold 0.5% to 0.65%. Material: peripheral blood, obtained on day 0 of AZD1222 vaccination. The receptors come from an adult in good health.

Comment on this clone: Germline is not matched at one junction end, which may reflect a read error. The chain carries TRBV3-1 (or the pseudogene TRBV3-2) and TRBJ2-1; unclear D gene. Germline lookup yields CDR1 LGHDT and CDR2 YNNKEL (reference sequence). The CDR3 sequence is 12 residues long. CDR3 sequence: CASSHSDNEQFF. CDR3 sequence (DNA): TGTGCCAGCAGCCACTCCGACAATGAGCAGTTCTTC.

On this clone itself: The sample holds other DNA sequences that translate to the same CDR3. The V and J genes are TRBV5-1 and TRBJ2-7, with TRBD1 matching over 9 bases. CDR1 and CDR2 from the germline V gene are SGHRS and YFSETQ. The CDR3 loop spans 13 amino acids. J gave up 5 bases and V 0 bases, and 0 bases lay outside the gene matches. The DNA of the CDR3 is TGCGCCAGCAGCTTGGGGGACAGGGACGAGCAGTACTTC. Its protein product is CASSLGDRDEQYF.

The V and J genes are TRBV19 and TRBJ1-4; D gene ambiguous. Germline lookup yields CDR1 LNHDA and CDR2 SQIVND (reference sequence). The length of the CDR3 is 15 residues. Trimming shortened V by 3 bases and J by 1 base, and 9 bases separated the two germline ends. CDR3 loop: CASSIEGRTNEKLFF. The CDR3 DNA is TGTGCCAGTAGTATCGAGGGCAGAACTAATGAAAAACTGTTTTTT.

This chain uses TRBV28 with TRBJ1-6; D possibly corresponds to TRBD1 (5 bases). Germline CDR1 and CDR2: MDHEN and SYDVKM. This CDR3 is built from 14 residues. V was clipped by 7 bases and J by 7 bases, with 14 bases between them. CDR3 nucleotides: TGTGCCAGCAACCTCGGGGCCACCAATTCACCCCTCCACTTT. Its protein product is CASNLGATNSPLHF.

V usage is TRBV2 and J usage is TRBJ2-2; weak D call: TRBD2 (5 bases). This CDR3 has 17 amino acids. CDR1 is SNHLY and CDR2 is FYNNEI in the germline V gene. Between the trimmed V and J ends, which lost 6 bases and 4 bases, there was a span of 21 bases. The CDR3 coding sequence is TGTGCCAGCAGGCCCTACTCCTCACTGGGGAGCACCGGGGAGCTGTTTTTT. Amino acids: CASRPYSSLGSTGELFF.

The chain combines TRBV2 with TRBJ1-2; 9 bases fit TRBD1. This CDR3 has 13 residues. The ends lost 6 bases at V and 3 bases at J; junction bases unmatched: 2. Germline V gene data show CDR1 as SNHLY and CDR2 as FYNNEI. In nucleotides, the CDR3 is TGTGCCAGCAGCGGACAGGGGTACTATGGCTACACCTTC. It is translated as CASSGQGYYGYTF.

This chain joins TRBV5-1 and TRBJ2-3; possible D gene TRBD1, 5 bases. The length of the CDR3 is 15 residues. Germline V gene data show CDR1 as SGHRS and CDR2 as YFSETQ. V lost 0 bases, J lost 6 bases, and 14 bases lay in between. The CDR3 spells CASSLGQGPGDTQYF. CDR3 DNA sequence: TGCGCCAGCAGCTTGGGGCAGGGTCCAGGGGATACGCAGTATTTT.

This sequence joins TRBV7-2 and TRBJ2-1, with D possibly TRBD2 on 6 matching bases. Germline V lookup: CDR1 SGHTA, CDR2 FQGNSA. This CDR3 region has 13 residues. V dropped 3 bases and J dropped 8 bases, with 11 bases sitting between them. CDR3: CASSFPGADEQFF. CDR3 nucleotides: TGTGCCAGCAGCTTCCCGGGAGCCGATGAGCAGTTCTTC.

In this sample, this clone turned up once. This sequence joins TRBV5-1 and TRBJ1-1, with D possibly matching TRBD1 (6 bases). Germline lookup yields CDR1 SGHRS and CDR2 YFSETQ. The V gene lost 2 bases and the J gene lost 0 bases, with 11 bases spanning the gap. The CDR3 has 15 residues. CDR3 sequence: CASSLEGTMNTEAFF. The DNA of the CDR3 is TGCGCCAGCAGCTTAGAAGGGACAATGAACACTGAAGCTTTCTTT.

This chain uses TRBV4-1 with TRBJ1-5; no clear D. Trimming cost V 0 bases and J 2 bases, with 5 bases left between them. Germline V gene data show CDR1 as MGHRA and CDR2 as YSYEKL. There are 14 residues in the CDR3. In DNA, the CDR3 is TGCGCCAGCAGCCAAGACCCCGGCAATCAGCCCCAGCATTTT. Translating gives CASSQDPGNQPQHF.

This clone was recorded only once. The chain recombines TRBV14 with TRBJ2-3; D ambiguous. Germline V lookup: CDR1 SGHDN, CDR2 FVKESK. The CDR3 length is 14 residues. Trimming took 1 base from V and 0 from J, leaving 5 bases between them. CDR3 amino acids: CASSQGSSTDTQYF. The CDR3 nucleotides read TGTGCCAGCAGCCAAGGGTCCAGCACAGATACGCAGTATTTT.

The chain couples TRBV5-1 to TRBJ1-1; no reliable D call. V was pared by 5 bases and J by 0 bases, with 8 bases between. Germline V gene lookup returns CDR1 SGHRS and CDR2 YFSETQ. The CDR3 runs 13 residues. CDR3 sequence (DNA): TGCGCCAGCAGAGACGCCGTGAACACTGAAGCTTTCTTT. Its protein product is CASRDAVNTEAFF.

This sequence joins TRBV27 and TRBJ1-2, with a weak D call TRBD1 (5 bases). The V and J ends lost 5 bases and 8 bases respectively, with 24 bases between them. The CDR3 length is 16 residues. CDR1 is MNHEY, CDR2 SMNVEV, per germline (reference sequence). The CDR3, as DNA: TGTGCCAGCAGTCCAAAACCGGGACTCGGACCTGGGGGCTACACCTTC. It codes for CASSPKPGLGPGGYTF.

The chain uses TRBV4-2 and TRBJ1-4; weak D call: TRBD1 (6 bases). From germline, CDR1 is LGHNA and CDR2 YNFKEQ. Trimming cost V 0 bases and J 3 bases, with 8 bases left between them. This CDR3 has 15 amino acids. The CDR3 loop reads CASSQDWTANEKLFF. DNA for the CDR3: TGTGCCAGCAGCCAAGATTGGACAGCTAATGAAAAACTGTTTTTT.

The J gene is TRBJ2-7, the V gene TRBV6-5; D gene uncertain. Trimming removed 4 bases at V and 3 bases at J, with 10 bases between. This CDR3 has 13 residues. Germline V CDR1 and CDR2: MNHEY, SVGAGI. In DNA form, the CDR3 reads TGTGCCAGCAGTTTGGGCAGCTTCTACGAGCAGTACTTC. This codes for CASSLGSFYEQYF.

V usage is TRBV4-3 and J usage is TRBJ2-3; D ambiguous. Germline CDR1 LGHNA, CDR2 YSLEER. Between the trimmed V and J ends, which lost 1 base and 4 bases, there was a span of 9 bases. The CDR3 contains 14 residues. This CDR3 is CASSQVGRPDTQYF. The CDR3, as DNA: TGCGCCAGCAGCCAAGTAGGTAGACCAGATACGCAGTATTTT.

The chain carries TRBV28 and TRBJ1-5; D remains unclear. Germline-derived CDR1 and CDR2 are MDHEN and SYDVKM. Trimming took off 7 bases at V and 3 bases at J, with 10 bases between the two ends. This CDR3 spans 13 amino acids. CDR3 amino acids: CASKASLNQPQHF. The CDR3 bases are TGTGCCAGCAAGGCCAGCCTCAATCAGCCCCAGCATTTT.

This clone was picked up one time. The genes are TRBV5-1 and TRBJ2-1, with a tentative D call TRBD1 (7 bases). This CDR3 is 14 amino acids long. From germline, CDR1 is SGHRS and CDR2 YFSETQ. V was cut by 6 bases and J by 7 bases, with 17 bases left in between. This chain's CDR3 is CASTTFPGGNEQFF. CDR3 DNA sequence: TGCGCCAGCACCACATTCCCAGGGGGGAATGAGCAGTTCTTC.

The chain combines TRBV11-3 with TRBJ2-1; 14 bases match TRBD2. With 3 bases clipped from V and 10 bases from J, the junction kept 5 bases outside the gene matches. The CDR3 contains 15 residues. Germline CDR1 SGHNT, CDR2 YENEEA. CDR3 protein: CASSLGLAGAREQFF. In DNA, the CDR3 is TGTGCCAGCAGCTTGGGACTAGCGGGAGCCCGGGAGCAGTTCTTC.

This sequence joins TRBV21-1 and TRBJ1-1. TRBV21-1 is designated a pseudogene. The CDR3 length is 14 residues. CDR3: CASSKPKENTEAFF. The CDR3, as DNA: TGTGCCAGCAGCAAACCTAAGGAGAACACTGAAGCTTTCTTT.

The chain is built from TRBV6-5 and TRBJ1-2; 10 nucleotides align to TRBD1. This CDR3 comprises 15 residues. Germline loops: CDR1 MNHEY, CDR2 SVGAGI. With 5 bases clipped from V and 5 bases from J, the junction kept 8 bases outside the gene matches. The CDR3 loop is CASSPRQGAPYGYTF. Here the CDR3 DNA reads TGTGCCAGCAGTCCACGACAGGGGGCTCCATATGGCTACACCTTC.

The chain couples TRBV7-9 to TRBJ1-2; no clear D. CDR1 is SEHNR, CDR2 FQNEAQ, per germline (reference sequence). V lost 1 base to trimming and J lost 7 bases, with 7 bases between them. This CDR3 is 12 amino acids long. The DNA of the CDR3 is TGTGCCAGCAGCTTAGTAGGGAGTGGCTACACCTTC. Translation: CASSLVGSGYTF.

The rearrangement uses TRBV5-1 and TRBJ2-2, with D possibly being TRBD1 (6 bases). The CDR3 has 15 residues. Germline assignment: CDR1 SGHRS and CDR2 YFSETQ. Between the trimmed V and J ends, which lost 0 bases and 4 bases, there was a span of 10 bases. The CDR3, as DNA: TGCGCCAGCAGCTTGGCAGGGGAAAGCACCGGGGAGCTGTTTTTT. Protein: CASSLAGESTGELFF. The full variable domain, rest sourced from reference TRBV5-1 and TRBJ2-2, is KAGVTQTPRYLIKTRGQQVTLSCSPISGHRSVSWYQQTPGQGLQFLFEYFSETQRNKGNFPGRFSGRQFSNSRSEMNVSTLELGDSALYLCASSLAGESTGELFFGEGSRLTVL.

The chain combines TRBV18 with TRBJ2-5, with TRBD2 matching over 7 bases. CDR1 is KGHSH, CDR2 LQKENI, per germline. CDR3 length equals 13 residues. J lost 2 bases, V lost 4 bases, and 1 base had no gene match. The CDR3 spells CASSRGLQETQYF. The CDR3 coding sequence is TGTGCCAGCTCACGGGGACTACAAGAGACCCAGTACTTC.

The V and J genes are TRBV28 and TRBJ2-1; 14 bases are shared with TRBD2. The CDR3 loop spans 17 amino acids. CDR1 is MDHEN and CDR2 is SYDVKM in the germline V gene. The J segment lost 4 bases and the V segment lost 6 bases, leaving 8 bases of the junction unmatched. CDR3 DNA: TGTGCCAGCAGCTCCGGGACTAGCGGGAGTTTTTACAATGAGCAGTTCTTC. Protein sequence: CASSSGTSGSFYNEQFF.

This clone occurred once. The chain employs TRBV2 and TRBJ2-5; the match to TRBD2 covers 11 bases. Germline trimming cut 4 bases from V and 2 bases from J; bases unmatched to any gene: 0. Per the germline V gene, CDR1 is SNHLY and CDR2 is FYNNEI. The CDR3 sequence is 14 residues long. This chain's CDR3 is CASSGLAGQETQYF. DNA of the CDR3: TGTGCCAGCAGTGGACTAGCGGGACAAGAGACCCAGTACTTC.

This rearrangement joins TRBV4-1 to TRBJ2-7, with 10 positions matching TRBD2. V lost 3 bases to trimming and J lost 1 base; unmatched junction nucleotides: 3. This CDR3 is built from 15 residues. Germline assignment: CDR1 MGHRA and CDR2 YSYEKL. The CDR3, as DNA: TGCGCCAGCAGCCACCGGACTAGCGGATCCTACGAGCAGTACTTC. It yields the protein CASSHRTSGSYEQYF.